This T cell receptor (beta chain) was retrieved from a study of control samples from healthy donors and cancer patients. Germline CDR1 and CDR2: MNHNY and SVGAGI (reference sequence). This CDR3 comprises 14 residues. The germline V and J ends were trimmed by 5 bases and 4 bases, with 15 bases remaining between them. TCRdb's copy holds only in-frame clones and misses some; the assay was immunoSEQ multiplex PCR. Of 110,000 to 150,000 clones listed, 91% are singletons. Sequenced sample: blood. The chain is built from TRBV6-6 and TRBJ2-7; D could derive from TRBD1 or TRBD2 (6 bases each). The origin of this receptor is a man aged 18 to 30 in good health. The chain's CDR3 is CASSPLGAGYEQYF. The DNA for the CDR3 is TGTGCCAGCAGTCCGTTGGGGGCGGGGTACGAGCAGTACTTC.